The count of the clone carrying this T cell receptor beta chain is one. Its antigen is undetermined. Following an approximately eleven-day culture, CD4+ T cells were purified. Sequencing was performed with immunoSEQ multiplex PCR; in TCRdb, only in-frame clones are kept and a portion is missing. There are tens of thousands of clones in the sample; about 72% occur only once, and roughly 25% lies in the top ten. The data were taken from a study of vaccination effects on CD4 cells after COVID-19. Study summary: Within the ViraFEST assay, antigen-specific CD4+ T cells underwent expansion with viral peptide pools prior to sequencing. Sample provision by two convalescent patients occurred 16 days and one week before vaccination.

There are 18 residues in the CDR3. Germline CDR1 is LNHNV and CDR2 is YYDKDF (reference sequence). Trimming left V 0 bases short and J 0 bases short, with 15 bases between. J is TRBJ1-5 and V is TRBV15; TRBD1 is a possible D gene (5 bases). This sequence was found in a human donor who had a prior SARS-CoV-2 infection. The source was CD4+ T cells from PBMCs cultured without peptide, collected before COVID-19 vaccination. The CDR3 DNA sequence: TGTGCCACCAGCAGAGATTACGGACCAGGGTCTAGCAATCAGCCCCAGCATTTT. As protein: CATSRDYGPGSSNQPQHF.